The 20 T cell receptor beta chains presented below share a single source sample, sequenced in a study of shared clonotypes between healthy human individuals. Terminally differentiated effector memory CD45RA+ cells were excluded from the naive CD8 cells, which were CD45RO-negative and positively selected for CCR7. The repertoire was sequenced with immunoSEQ multiplex PCR; TCRdb's copy has only in-frame clones and lacks some. The sample consists of under 2,000,000 clones, 85% to 95% of them appearing once. Sequenced input: naive CD8+ T cells sorted from blood. These receptor sequences come from a man between 18 and 35 years old in good health.

The table lists this clone with a count of one. Other nucleotide sequences from this sample produce the same CDR3. This rearrangement joins TRBV5-6 to TRBJ2-5; the D gene could be TRBD1 or TRBD2 (5 bases each). The germline V gene has CDR1 SGHDT and CDR2 YYEEEE. CDR3 size: 13 residues. Trimming shortened V by 4 bases and J by 5 bases, and 12 bases separated the two germline ends. In nucleotides, the CDR3 is TGTGCCAGCAGCCTCGGGGCGGAGGAGACCCAGTACTTC. Residues: CASSLGAEETQYF.

A single count supports this clone. Additional DNA sequences in this sample encode the identical CDR3. The chain combines TRBV7-6 with TRBJ2-7; TRBD2 matches 8 bases. J gave up 0 bases and V 2 bases, and 0 bases lay outside the gene matches. The CDR3 contains 14 residues. The germline V gene encodes CDR1 SGHVS and CDR2 FNYEAQ. The CDR3 nucleotides are TGTGCCAGCAGCTTAAGCGGGAGCTCCTACGAGCAGTACTTC. Its protein is CASSLSGSSYEQYF.

The V gene is TRBV4-3, the J gene TRBJ2-7; TRBD2 might be the D (6 bases). V lost 1 base, J lost 3 bases, and 13 bases lay in between. CDR3 length: 15 amino acids. Germline-derived CDR1 and CDR2 are LGHNA and YSLEER. Written as DNA, the CDR3 is TGCGCCAGCAGCCAAGCGGGAGACATCGGCTACGAGCAGTACTTC. Amino acid sequence: CASSQAGDIGYEQYF.

The V gene is TRBV7-6, the J gene TRBJ2-2; D is tentatively TRBD1 or TRBD2 (5 bases each). CDR1 is SGHVS, CDR2 FNYEAQ, per germline. With 1 base removed from V and 6 bases from J, the gap between germline ends came to 12 bases. The length of the CDR3 is 15 residues. CDR3 nucleotides: TGTGCCAGCAGCTTAGGAGGGACCGGAGCCGGGGAGCTGTTTTTT. It specifies CASSLGGTGAGELFF.

This chain uses TRBV13 with TRBJ2-7, with a possible D match to TRBD2 (5 bases). The V and J ends lost 8 bases and 1 base respectively, with 15 bases between them. The CDR3 totals 14 residues. From germline, CDR1 is PRHDT and CDR2 FYEKMQ (reference sequence). Written as DNA, the CDR3 is TGTGCCAGCGCATCCGGGAAATATTCCTACGAGCAGTACTTC. Its translation is CASASGKYSYEQYF. Filled out from reference TRBV13 and TRBJ2-7, the complete variable domain reads AAGVIQSPRHLIKEKRETATLKCYPIPRHDTVYWYQQGPGQDPQFLISFYEKMQSDKGSIPDRFSAQQFSDYHSELNMSSLELGDSALYFCASASGKYSYEQYFGPGTRLTVT.

The chain uses TRBV5-6 and TRBJ2-5, with 8 nucleotides matching TRBD2. Germline CDR1 and CDR2: SGHDT and YYEEEE. V lost 4 bases, J lost 4 bases, and 9 bases stayed unmatched. The CDR3 is 15 amino acids. The CDR3: CASSPGGVVRETQYF. DNA for the CDR3: TGTGCCAGCAGCCCGGGAGGGGTAGTGAGAGAGACCCAGTACTTC. Together with reference TRBV5-6 and TRBJ2-5, the CDR3 gives the full variable domain: DAGVTQSPTHLIKTRGQQVTLRCSPKSGHDTVSWYQQALGQGPQFIFQYYEEEERQRGNFPDRFSGHQFPNYSSELNVNALLLGDSALYLCASSPGGVVRETQYFGPGTRLLVL.

This rearrangement joins TRBV7-8 to TRBJ2-7, with TRBD2 identical over 7 bases. The CDR3 runs 14 residues. Germline CDR1 is SGHVS and CDR2 is FQNEAQ. Trimming at V came to 5 bases and at J to 7 bases, leaving 11 bases not matched to a gene. The CDR3 DNA is TGTGCCAGCAGCCCTCTAGCTAGCGGACATGAGCAGTACTTC. Its protein is CASSPLASGHEQYF.

The V call is TRBV11-2, the J call TRBJ2-1; either TRBD1 or TRBD2 may fit D (5 bases each). Trimming took 1 base from V and 9 from J, leaving 16 bases between them. The CDR3 length is 15 residues. CDR1 SGHAT and CDR2 FQNNGV come from the germline V gene. The CDR3 DNA reads as TGTGCCAGCAGCTTAGTGGTTAGCCCCGGGGCTGAGCAGTTCTTC. Amino acids: CASSLVVSPGAEQFF.

The V call is TRBV9, the J call TRBJ2-3, with 10 nucleotides matching TRBD2. Germline V gene data show CDR1 as SGDLS and CDR2 as YYNGEE. The ends lost 2 bases at V and 2 bases at J; junction bases unmatched: 5. The CDR3 covers 16 residues. In nucleotides, the CDR3 is TGTGCCAGCAGCGTCGGGACTAGCGAAATCACAGATACGCAGTATTTT. Translating it yields CASSVGTSEITDTQYF.

The genes are TRBV7-9 and TRBJ2-1; D possibly uses TRBD1 or TRBD2 (5 bases each). Germline-derived CDR1 and CDR2 are SEHNR and FQNEAQ (reference sequence). The V end was cut by 5 bases, the J end by 6 bases, with 11 bases between. The CDR3 is made up of 13 amino acids. The CDR3 DNA is TGTGCCAGCAGCCACCGGGACCGCAATGAGCAGTTCTTC. Translating it yields CASSHRDRNEQFF.

This clone came up a few times. The V gene is TRBV27, the J gene TRBJ2-7; 9 bases line up with TRBD2. Germline V gene lookup returns CDR1 MNHEY and CDR2 SMNVEV (reference sequence). This CDR3 spans 15 amino acids. With V trimmed by 2 bases and J by 0 bases, 2 bases remained unmatched. The CDR3 loop is CASSLAGGSSYEQYF. The CDR3 bases are TGTGCCAGCAGTTTAGCGGGGGGGAGCTCCTACGAGCAGTACTTC.

The chain links TRBV5-6 to TRBJ2-3; D unresolved. Germline CDR1 reads SGHDT; CDR2 reads YYEEEE. The CDR3 totals 13 residues. V gave up 4 bases and J gave up 2 bases, with 8 bases separating them. In DNA form, the CDR3 reads TGTGCCAGCAGCCTGACCAACACAGATACGCAGTATTTT. Residues: CASSLTNTDTQYF.

As for this clone: Other DNA sequences in this sample translate to the same CDR3. The chain recombines TRBV5-4 with TRBJ2-3; D gene uncertain. Trimming shortened V by 0 bases and J by 6 bases, and 5 bases separated the two germline ends. CDR1 SGHNT and CDR2 YYREEE come from the germline V gene (reference sequence). CDR3 length: 12 amino acids. The CDR3 loop is CASSLGGDTQYF. CDR3 nucleotides: TGTGCCAGCAGCTTGGGTGGTGATACGCAGTATTTT.

This sequence joins TRBV5-6 and TRBJ2-1; 9 bases line up with TRBD2. Per the germline V gene, CDR1 is SGHDT and CDR2 is YYEEEE. The ends lost 2 bases at V and 4 bases at J; junction bases unmatched: 4. The CDR3 extends over 15 amino acids. CDR3 bases: TGTGCCAGCAGCTTCCCTAGCGGGGTATACAATGAGCAGTTCTTC. Protein product: CASSFPSGVYNEQFF.

This chain connects TRBV7-6 to TRBJ2-7; D gene ambiguous. Germline V gene data show CDR1 as SGHVS and CDR2 as FNYEAQ. CDR3 size: 15 residues. V was trimmed by 1 base and J by 2 bases, leaving 12 bases between them. This CDR3 is CASSLELGETYEQYF. DNA of the CDR3: TGTGCCAGCAGCTTAGAACTCGGCGAGACCTACGAGCAGTACTTC.

V is TRBV7-6 and J is TRBJ2-7; weak D call: TRBD1 (5 bases). With 3 bases removed from V and 3 bases from J, the gap between germline ends came to 9 bases. The germline gives CDR1 SGHVS, CDR2 FNYEAQ. The CDR3 loop spans 13 amino acids. The CDR3 sequence is CASSLSRDYEQYF. The CDR3 DNA sequence: TGTGCCAGCAGCTTGAGCAGGGACTACGAGCAGTACTTC. Using reference TRBV7-6 and TRBJ2-7 for the parts outside the CDR3, the full variable domain is GAGVSQSPRYKVTKRGQDVALRCDPISGHVSLYWYRQALGQGPEFLTYFNYEAQQDKSGLPNDRFSAERPEGSISTLTIQRTEQRDSAMYRCASSLSRDYEQYFGPGTRLTVT.

The J gene is TRBJ2-7, the V gene TRBV28; TRBD2 is a possible D gene (7 bases). The V end was cut by 7 bases, the J end by 3 bases, with 16 bases between. The CDR3 covers 14 residues. Germline loops: CDR1 MDHEN, CDR2 SYDVKM. CDR3 loop: CASKIQGGGYEQYF. The DNA for the CDR3 is TGTGCCAGCAAGATTCAAGGGGGGGGCTACGAGCAGTACTTC.

V and J are TRBV7-9 and TRBJ1-1, with D hard to call. There are 13 residues in the CDR3. Per the germline V gene, CDR1 is SEHNR and CDR2 is FQNEAQ (reference sequence). V was trimmed by 7 bases and J by 0 bases, leaving 9 bases between them. Written as DNA, the CDR3 is TGTGCCAGCACAGGAACCATGAACACTGAAGCTTTCTTT. Translating gives CASTGTMNTEAFF.

This rearrangement joins TRBV7-9 to TRBJ1-1; no reliable D call. Germline CDR1 reads SEHNR; CDR2 reads FQNEAQ (reference sequence). This CDR3 spans 13 amino acids. The V end was cut by 1 base, the J end by 7 bases, with 10 bases between. This CDR3 reads CASSLVGGDEAFF. The CDR3 DNA reads TGTGCCAGCAGCTTAGTAGGTGGGGATGAAGCTTTCTTT.

The rearrangement joins TRBV30 to TRBJ1-2; D is unclear. Germline loops: CDR1 GTSNPN, CDR2 SVGIG (reference sequence). CDR3 length: 12 amino acids. Trimming took off 4 bases at V and 8 bases at J, with 14 bases between the two ends. CDR3 nucleotide sequence: TGTGCCTGGATCAGTAATACTAGAGGCTACACCTTC. Its translation is CAWISNTRGYTF.